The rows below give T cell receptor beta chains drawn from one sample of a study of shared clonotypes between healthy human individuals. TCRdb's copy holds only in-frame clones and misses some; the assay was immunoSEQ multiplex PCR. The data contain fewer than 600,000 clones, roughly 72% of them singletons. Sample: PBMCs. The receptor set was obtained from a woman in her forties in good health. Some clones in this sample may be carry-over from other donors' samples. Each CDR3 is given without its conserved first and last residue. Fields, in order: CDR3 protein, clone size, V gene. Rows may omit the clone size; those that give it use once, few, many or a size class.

CDR3aa: ASSLRNQPQH
abundance: NA
v_gene: TRBV28

CDR3aa: AGSETPQGLSYGYT
abundance: NA
v_gene: TRBV10-2

CDR3aa: ASTADRDRYGYT
abundance: few
v_gene: TRBV2

CDR3aa: ASSIGTSGGLTDTQY
abundance: once
v_gene: TRBV19

CDR3aa: ASSLGSTNTGELF
abundance: NA
v_gene: TRBV5-1

CDR3aa: ASSPQGANNYNEQF
abundance: NA
v_gene: TRBV6-6

CDR3aa: ASSPQRDLGYGYT
abundance: NA
v_gene: TRBV18

CDR3aa: ASSGLTGELF
abundance: NA
v_gene: TRBV10-1

CDR3aa: ASSLGGPKPSDTQY
abundance: few
v_gene: TRBV5-1

CDR3aa: ASSTAAATNEKLF
abundance: NA
v_gene: TRBV19

CDR3aa: ASSLSGTDDNEQF
abundance: NA
v_gene: TRBV5-4

CDR3aa: ASTRLQGALEQY
abundance: many
v_gene: TRBV2

CDR3aa: ASSRRLAGVREQF
abundance: NA
v_gene: TRBV14

CDR3aa: ASSPGQEVEKLF
abundance: NA
v_gene: TRBV6-4

CDR3aa: ASSFPGTGGLEGTEAL
abundance: NA
v_gene: TRBV13

CDR3aa: ASSAASGSFGTQY
abundance: NA
v_gene: TRBV9

CDR3aa: ASRFHGGQLNTEAF
abundance: NA
v_gene: TRBV7-3

CDR3aa: ASSIDSSNEQF
abundance: NA
v_gene: TRBV11-2

CDR3aa: AWRGGQEGWEKLF
abundance: many
v_gene: TRBV30

CDR3aa: ATTDRGVTEAF
abundance: many
v_gene: TRBV19

CDR3aa: ASSHPRGEAF
abundance: NA
v_gene: TRBV28

CDR3aa: ASSLRLAGVDTQY
abundance: NA
v_gene: TRBV7-3

CDR3aa: ASSTRQGARTGELF
abundance: NA
v_gene: TRBV13

CDR3aa: ASSQVTSGRNEQY
abundance: NA
v_gene: TRBV4-1

CDR3aa: ASSLRPRTGQGNEQF
abundance: few
v_gene: TRBV7-3

CDR3aa: AWSVHRAAF
abundance: many
v_gene: TRBV30

CDR3aa: ASSLDGIEQY
abundance: few
v_gene: TRBV7-6

CDR3aa: ASSLGGQAGYNEQF
abundance: NA
v_gene: TRBV13

CDR3aa: ASSTGTVNTEAF
abundance: NA
v_gene: TRBV9